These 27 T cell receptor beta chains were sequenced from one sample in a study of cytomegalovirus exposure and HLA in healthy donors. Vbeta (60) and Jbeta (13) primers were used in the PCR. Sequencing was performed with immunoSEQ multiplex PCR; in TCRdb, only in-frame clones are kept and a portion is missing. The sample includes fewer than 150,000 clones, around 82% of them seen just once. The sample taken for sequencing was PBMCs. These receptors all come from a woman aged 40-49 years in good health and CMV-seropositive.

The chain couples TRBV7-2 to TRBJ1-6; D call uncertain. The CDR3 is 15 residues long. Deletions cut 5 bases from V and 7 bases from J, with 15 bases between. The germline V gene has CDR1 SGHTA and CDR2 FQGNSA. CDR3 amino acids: CASSARRTGNSPLHF. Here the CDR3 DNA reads TGTGCCAGCAGCGCCAGGCGGACGGGAAATTCACCCCTCCACTTT.

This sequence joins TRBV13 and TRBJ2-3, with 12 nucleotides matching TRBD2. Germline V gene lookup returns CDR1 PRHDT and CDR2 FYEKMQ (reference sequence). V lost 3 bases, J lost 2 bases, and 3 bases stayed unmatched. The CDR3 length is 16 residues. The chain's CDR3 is CASSFSSGRDTDTQYF. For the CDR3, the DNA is TGTGCCAGCAGCTTTTCTAGCGGGAGGGACACAGATACGCAGTATTTT.

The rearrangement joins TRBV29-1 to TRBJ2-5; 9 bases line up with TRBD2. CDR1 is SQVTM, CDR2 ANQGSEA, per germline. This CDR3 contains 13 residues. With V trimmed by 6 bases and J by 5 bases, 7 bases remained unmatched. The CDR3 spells CSVYSGSGETQYF. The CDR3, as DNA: TGCAGCGTCTATAGCGGGAGTGGGGAGACCCAGTACTTC.

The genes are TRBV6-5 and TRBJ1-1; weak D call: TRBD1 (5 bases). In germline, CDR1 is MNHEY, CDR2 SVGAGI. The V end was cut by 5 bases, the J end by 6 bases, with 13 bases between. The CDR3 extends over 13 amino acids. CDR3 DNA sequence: TGTGCCAGCAGTCTACCGGGACTGCCTGAAGCTTTCTTT. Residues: CASSLPGLPEAFF.

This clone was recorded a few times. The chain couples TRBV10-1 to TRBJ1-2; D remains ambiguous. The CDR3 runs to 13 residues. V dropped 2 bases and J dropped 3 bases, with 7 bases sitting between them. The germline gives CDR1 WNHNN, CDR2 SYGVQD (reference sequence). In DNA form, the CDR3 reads TGCGCCAGCAGTGAGAACAGCTACTATGGCTACACCTTC. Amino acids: CASSENSYYGYTF.

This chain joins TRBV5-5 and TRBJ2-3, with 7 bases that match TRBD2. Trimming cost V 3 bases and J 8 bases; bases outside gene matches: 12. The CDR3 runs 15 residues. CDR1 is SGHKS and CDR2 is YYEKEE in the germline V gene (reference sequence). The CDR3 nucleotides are TGTGCCAGCAGCTCCACTAGGGGAGGGTTGCGTACGCAGTATTTT. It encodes CASSSTRGGLRTQYF.

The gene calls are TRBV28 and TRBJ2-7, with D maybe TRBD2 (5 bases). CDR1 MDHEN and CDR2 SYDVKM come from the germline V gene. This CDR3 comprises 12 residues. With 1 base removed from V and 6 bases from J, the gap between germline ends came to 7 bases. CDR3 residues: CASSLSSGEQYF. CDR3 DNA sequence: TGTGCCAGCAGTTTATCAAGCGGCGAGCAGTACTTC.

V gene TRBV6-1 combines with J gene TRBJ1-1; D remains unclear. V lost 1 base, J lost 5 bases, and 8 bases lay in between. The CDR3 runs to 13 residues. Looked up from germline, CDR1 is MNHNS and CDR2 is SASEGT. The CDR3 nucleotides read TGTGCCAGCAGTGAAGGTGGCTTTACTGAAGCTTTCTTT. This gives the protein CASSEGGFTEAFF.

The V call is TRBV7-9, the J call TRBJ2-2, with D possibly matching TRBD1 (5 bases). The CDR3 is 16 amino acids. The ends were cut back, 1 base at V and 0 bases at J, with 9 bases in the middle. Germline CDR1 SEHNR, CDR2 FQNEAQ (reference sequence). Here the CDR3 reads CASSLGQGSNTGELFF. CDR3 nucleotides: TGTGCCAGCAGCTTAGGGCAGGGCTCGAACACCGGGGAGCTGTTTTTT. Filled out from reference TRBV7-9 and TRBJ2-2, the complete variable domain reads DTGVSQNPRHKITKRGQNVTFRCDPISEHNRLYWYRQTLGQGPEFLTYFQNEAQLEKSRLLSDRFSAERPKGSFSTLEIQRTEQGDSAMYLCASSLGQGSNTGELFFGEGSRLTVL.

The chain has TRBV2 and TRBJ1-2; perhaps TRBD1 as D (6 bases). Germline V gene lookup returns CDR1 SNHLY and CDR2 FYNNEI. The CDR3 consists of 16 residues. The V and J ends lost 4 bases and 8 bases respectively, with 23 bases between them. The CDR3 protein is CASSVGGRGRVSGYTF. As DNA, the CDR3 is TGTGCCAGCAGTGTAGGGGGTCGCGGCAGAGTAAGCGGCTACACCTTC.

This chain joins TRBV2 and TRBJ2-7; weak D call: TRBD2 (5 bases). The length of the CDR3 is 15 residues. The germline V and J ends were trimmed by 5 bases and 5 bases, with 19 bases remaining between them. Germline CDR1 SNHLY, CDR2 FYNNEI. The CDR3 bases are TGTGCCAGCAGTTTCTCCGGGTCCCGGAGGAACGAGCAGTACTTC. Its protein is CASSFSGSRRNEQYF.

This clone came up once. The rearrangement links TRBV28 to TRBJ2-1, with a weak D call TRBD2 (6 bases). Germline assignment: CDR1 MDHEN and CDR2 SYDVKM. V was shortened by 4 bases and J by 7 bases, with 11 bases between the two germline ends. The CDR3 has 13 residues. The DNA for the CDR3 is TGTGCCAGCAGTTCACCCGCGGGGAATGAGCAGTTCTTC. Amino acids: CASSSPAGNEQFF.

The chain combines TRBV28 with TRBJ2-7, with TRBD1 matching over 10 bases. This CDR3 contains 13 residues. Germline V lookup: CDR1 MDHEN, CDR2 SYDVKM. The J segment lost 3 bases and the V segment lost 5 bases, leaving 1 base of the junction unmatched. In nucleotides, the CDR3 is TGTGCCAGCAGTGGGACAGGGGTCTACGAGCAGTACTTC. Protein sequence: CASSGTGVYEQYF.

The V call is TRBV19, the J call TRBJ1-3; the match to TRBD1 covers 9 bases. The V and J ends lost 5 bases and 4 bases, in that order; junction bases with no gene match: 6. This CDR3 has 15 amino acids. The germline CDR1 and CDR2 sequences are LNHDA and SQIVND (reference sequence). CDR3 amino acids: CASSPDRGSGNTIYF. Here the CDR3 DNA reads TGTGCCAGTAGTCCCGACAGGGGGTCCGGAAACACCATATATTTT.

The CDR3 loop is CSARVVDGYTF. The CDR3 bases are TGCAGTGCTAGAGTTGTAGATGGCTACACCTTC. The chain links TRBV20-1 to TRBJ1-2; D is unclear. Germline assignment: CDR1 DFQATT and CDR2 SNEGSKA (reference sequence). The length of the CDR3 is 11 residues. Trimming removed 1 base at V and 6 bases at J, with 6 bases between.

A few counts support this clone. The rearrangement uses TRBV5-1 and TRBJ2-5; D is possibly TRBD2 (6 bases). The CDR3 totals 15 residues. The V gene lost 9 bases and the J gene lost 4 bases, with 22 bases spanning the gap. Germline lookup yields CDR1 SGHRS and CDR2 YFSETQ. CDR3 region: CATSLGTGRPETQYF. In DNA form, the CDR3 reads TGCGCCACCTCACTGGGGACGGGGAGGCCAGAGACCCAGTACTTC.

CDR3 nucleotides: TGCGCCAGCAAACTAGCGCTAGGAAATGAGCAGTTCTTC. This sequence encodes CASKLALGNEQFF. The genes are TRBV5-1 and TRBJ2-1, with 7 bases aligning to TRBD2. From germline, CDR1 is SGHRS and CDR2 YFSETQ. Trimming cost V 6 bases and J 7 bases; bases outside gene matches: 7. The CDR3 loop spans 13 amino acids.

The DNA of the CDR3 is TGTGCCTGGAGCCGCTATACAGGGGACGGCTACACCTTC. Translating it yields CAWSRYTGDGYTF. This rearrangement joins TRBV30 to TRBJ1-2; 7 bases agree with TRBD1. The CDR3 covers 13 residues. Unmatched junction bases numbered 9, after V lost 3 bases and J lost 8 bases. From germline, CDR1 is GTSNPN and CDR2 SVGIG (reference sequence). The whole variable domain, filled in from reference TRBV30 and TRBJ1-2, reads SQTIHQWPATLVQPVGSPLSLECTVEGTSNPNLYWYRQAAGRGLQLLFYSVGIGQISSEVPQNLSASRPQDRQFILSSKKLLLSDSGFYLCAWSRYTGDGYTFGSGTRLTVV.

The CDR3 loop is CASSYCSGASGSQPSLYNEQFF. The CDR3 DNA reads as TGTGCCAGCAGTTACTGTTCAGGGGCCAGCGGGAGCCAGCCGTCCTTGTACAATGAGCAGTTCTTC. This chain links TRBV6-7 with TRBJ2-1; 8 nucleotides agree with TRBD2. TRBV6-7 is an ORF, and what it does is uncertain. This CDR3 is built from 22 residues. V lost 1 base and J lost 4; bases outside the gene matches: 24.

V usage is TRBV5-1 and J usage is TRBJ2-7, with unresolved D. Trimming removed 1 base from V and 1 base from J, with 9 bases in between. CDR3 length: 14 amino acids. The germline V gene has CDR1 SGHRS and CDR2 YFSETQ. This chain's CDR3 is CASSLSYSSYEQYF. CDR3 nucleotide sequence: TGCGCCAGCAGCTTGAGTTATAGTTCCTACGAGCAGTACTTC.

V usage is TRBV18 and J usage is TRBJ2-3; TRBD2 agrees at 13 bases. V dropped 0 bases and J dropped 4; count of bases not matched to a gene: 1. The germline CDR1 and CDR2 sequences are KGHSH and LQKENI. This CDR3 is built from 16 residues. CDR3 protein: CASSPPGLAGSDTQYF. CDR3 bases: TGTGCCAGCTCACCACCGGGACTAGCGGGATCAGATACGCAGTATTTT.

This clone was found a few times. Here the CDR3 DNA reads TGTGCCAGCAGCCGGACTAGCCAATACAATGAGCAGTTCTTC. It specifies CASSRTSQYNEQFF. This chain connects TRBV2 to TRBJ2-1, with TRBD2 identical over 8 bases. Trimming removed 6 bases from V and 4 bases from J; junction bases left unmatched: 5. In germline, CDR1 is SNHLY, CDR2 FYNNEI. This CDR3 has 14 amino acids. The variable domain in full, with the rest retrieved from reference TRBV2 and TRBJ2-1, is EPEVTQTPSHQVTQMGQEVILRCVPISNHLYFYWYRQILGQKVEFLVSFYNNEISEKSEIFDDQFSVERPDGSNFTLKIRSTKLEDSAMYFCASSRTSQYNEQFFGPGTRLTVL.

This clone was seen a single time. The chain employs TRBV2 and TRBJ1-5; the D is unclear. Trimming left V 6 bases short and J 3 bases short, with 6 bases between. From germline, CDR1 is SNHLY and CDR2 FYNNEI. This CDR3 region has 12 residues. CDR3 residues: CASSQHNQPQHF. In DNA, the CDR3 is TGTGCCAGCAGCCAACACAATCAGCCCCAGCATTTT.

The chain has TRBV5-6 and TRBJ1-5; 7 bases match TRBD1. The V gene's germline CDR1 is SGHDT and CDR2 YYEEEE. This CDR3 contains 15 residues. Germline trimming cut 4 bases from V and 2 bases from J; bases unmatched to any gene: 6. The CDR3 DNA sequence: TGTGCCAGCAGCGGAGCCGGGACAGGCAATCAGCCCCAGCATTTT. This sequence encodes CASSGAGTGNQPQHF.

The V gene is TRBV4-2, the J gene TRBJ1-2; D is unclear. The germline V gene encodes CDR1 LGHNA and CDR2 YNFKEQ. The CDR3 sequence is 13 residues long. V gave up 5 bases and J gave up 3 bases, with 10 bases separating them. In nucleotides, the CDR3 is TGTGCCAGCAGCGCCGGTTCGGACTATGGCTACACCTTC. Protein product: CASSAGSDYGYTF.

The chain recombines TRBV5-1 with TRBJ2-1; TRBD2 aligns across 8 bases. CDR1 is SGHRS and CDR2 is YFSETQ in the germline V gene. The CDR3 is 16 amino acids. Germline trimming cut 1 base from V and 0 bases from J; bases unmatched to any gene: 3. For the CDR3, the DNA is TGCGCCAGCAGCTTGACTAGCGGTTACTCCTACAATGAGCAGTTCTTC. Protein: CASSLTSGYSYNEQFF.

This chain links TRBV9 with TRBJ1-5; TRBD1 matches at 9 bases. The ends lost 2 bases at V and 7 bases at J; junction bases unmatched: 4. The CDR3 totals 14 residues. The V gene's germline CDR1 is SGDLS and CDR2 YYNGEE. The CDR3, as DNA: TGTGCCAGCAGCGTCGGGACAGGGAGGCAGCCCCAGCATTTT. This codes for CASSVGTGRQPQHF.